The 18 T cell receptor beta chains below all came from one sample that was sequenced in a study of blood T cell repertoires in COVID-19. Assay: immunoSEQ multiplex PCR; the TCRdb copy retains only in-frame clones and omits some. This table has some 670,000 clones, 70% to 90% appearing once. Material: peripheral blood. Receptors originate from a woman younger than 35 with acute or convalescent COVID-19.

CDR3 DNA: TGTGCCAGCAGCTCCTGGACGGGAGTCAGCTCTGGAAACACCATATATTTT. Protein: CASSSWTGVSSGNTIYF. The gene calls are TRBV11-2 and TRBJ1-3; no clear D gene. This CDR3 comprises 17 residues. V was cut by 4 bases and J by 0 bases, with 16 bases left in between. Germline CDR1 is SGHAT and CDR2 is FQNNGV.

The chain carries TRBV4-3 and TRBJ1-2; 7 bases match TRBD1. Germline V CDR1 and CDR2: LGHNA, YSLEER. J lost 5 bases, V lost 5 bases, and 5 bases had no gene match. CDR3 length equals 13 residues. The CDR3 region is CASSWGQQYGYTF. The CDR3 DNA is TGCGCCAGCAGCTGGGGACAGCAGTATGGCTACACCTTC.

This clone appeared a single time. The chain couples TRBV7-2 to TRBJ2-1; possible D gene TRBD2, 5 bases. V lost 5 bases and J 2 bases, leaving 16 bases between the germline ends. Germline V CDR1 and CDR2: SGHTA, FQGNSA. The CDR3 runs to 16 residues. CDR3 protein: CASSPSLGLAYNEQFF. The CDR3 coding sequence is TGTGCCAGCAGCCCTAGCCTCGGACTGGCCTACAATGAGCAGTTCTTC.

This rearrangement joins TRBV15 to TRBJ2-1; 11 bases align to TRBD2. Losses at the gene ends were 0 bases for V and 6 bases for J; bases not matched to a gene: 7. Germline CDR1 LNHNV, CDR2 YYDKDF (reference sequence). The length of the CDR3 is 17 residues. The CDR3 sequence is CATSRDPTSGGTNEQFF. The CDR3 DNA follows: TGTGCCACCAGCAGAGATCCCACTAGCGGGGGAACCAATGAGCAGTTCTTC.

The gene calls are TRBV7-9 and TRBJ1-3; D gene uncertain. Per germline, CDR1 SEHNR and CDR2 FQNEAQ (reference sequence). V was clipped by 7 bases and J by 9 bases, with 19 bases between them. This CDR3 has 14 residues. This CDR3 is CASTRGASEITIYF. CDR3 coding DNA: TGTGCCAGCACCCGCGGTGCATCGGAGATCACCATATATTTT.

The chain carries TRBV2 and TRBJ1-5, with 10 bases lining up with TRBD1. Germline values: CDR1 SNHLY, CDR2 FYNNEI. This CDR3 contains 13 residues. V shed 10 bases and J 4 bases; nucleotides not matched to a gene: 4. The CDR3 coding sequence is TGTGCCACAGGACAGGGGGGTAATCAGCCCCAGCATTTT. This codes for CATGQGGNQPQHF.

This chain uses TRBV25-1 with TRBJ1-3, with D possibly being TRBD1 (5 bases). Germline CDR1 is MGHDK and CDR2 is SYGVNS. CDR3 length: 14 amino acids. Trimming took off 5 bases at V and 4 bases at J, with 12 bases between the two ends. CDR3: CASSILGGGNTIYF. Written as DNA, the CDR3 is TGTGCCAGCAGTATCTTGGGGGGAGGAAACACCATATATTTT.

This chain uses TRBV9 with TRBJ1-2; TRBD1 is a possible D gene (5 bases). This CDR3 has 20 amino acids. Germline values: CDR1 SGDLS, CDR2 YYNGEE. V shed 3 bases and J shed 3 bases, with 30 bases lying between them. The CDR3 DNA follows: TGTGCCAGCAGCGCCGGAGATCAGGGTTCGGTTCTCATCGATCACTATGGCTACACCTTC. As protein: CASSAGDQGSVLIDHYGYTF.

The rearrangement joins TRBV7-9 to TRBJ1-6, with 7 bases lining up with TRBD1. CDR1 and CDR2 from the germline V gene are SEHNR and FQNEAQ (reference sequence). The V and J ends lost 4 bases and 4 bases, in that order; junction bases with no gene match: 13. The CDR3 is 18 amino acids. CDR3 amino acids: CASSSLMSDRAYNSPLHF. The CDR3 bases are TGTGCCAGCAGCTCACTAATGTCCGACAGGGCTTATAATTCACCCCTCCACTTT.

The chain is built from TRBV5-4 and TRBJ1-2; D call uncertain. Trimming removed 4 bases from V and 4 bases from J, with 11 bases in between. The V gene's germline CDR1 is SGHNT and CDR2 YYREEE (reference sequence). The CDR3 loop spans 13 amino acids. Here the CDR3 reads CASSPVGIYGYTF. CDR3 nucleotide sequence: TGTGCCAGCAGCCCCGTCGGTATCTATGGCTACACCTTC.

The chain uses TRBV7-8 and TRBJ1-1, with D possibly being TRBD1 (5 bases). Germline assignment: CDR1 SGHVS and CDR2 FQNEAQ. The CDR3 runs to 13 residues. V was pared by 5 bases and J by 3 bases, with 10 bases between. The CDR3 region is CASSDGHHTEAFF. The CDR3 DNA is TGTGCCAGCAGCGACGGACACCACACTGAAGCTTTCTTT.

The V gene is TRBV7-9, the J gene TRBJ2-3; 8 positions match TRBD2. V trimming: 8 bases; J trimming: 4 bases; junction bases outside the gene matches: 8. CDR3 size: 14 residues. The germline CDR1 and CDR2 sequences are SEHNR and FQNEAQ (reference sequence). CDR3 loop: CASGSSGRSDTQYF. In DNA form, the CDR3 reads TGTGCCAGCGGATCTAGCGGGCGTTCAGATACGCAGTATTTT.

This chain links TRBV2 with TRBJ2-3; D unclear. V lost 6 bases to trimming and J lost 2 bases, with 12 bases between them. CDR3 size: 14 residues. CDR1 and CDR2 from the germline V gene are SNHLY and FYNNEI. In nucleotides, the CDR3 is TGTGCCAGCAGGCGGCTCCCCTCCACAGATACGCAGTATTTT. Translating it yields CASRRLPSTDTQYF.

This clone was seen a handful of times. The V and J genes are TRBV29-1 and TRBJ1-1; D remains ambiguous. There are 11 residues in the CDR3. CDR1 is SQVTM, CDR2 ANQGSEA, per germline. CDR3 in amino acids: CSGSEAGEAFF. For the CDR3, the DNA is TGCAGTGGCTCTGAGGCGGGTGAAGCTTTCTTT.

J is TRBJ1-1 and V is TRBV6-2 or TRBV6-3, with D possibly matching TRBD1 (6 bases). With 3 bases removed from V and 0 bases from J, the gap between germline ends came to 14 bases. The CDR3 has 16 residues. Germline V gene data show CDR1 as MNHEY and CDR2 as SVGEGT. The CDR3: CASSYSRDTLNTEAFF. In DNA, the CDR3 is TGTGCCAGCAGTTATTCCCGGGACACTTTGAACACTGAAGCTTTCTTT.

V usage is TRBV7-2 and J usage is TRBJ1-1, with 8 bases matching TRBD1. Trimming cost V 11 bases and J 8 bases; bases outside gene matches: 19. Germline values: CDR1 SGHTA, CDR2 FQGNSA. This CDR3 is built from 15 residues. CDR3 protein: CAAQRAGGPALEAFF. The CDR3 nucleotides are TGTGCCGCCCAACGGGCAGGGGGCCCGGCTCTGGAAGCTTTCTTT.

The chain uses TRBV9 and TRBJ1-6; no clear D. The length of the CDR3 is 14 residues. Between the trimmed V and J ends, which lost 4 bases and 5 bases, there was a span of 10 bases. CDR1 is SGDLS and CDR2 is YYNGEE in the germline V gene. The CDR3 protein is CASSLRRDNSPLHF. DNA of the CDR3: TGTGCCAGCAGCCTGCGACGGGATAATTCACCCCTCCACTTT.

The rearrangement uses TRBV24-1 and TRBJ1-2; tentative D call: TRBD1 (5 bases). The length of the CDR3 is 13 residues. Germline V CDR1 and CDR2: KGHDR, SFDVKD. V was trimmed by 7 bases and J by 5 bases, leaving 13 bases between them. CDR3 loop: CATSQSGTYGYTF. The CDR3 DNA is TGTGCCACCAGCCAAAGTGGGACTTATGGCTACACCTTC.